The TCR beta chain described here comes from a study of blood T cell repertoires in COVID-19. Study background: Acute and convalescent COVID-19 samples came from the United States, Italy and Spain. Sample material is recorded as cDNA or gDNA derived from T cells, B-cell-depleted T cells, or PBMCs.

This CDR3 has 15 amino acids. V was pared by 2 bases and J by 7 bases, with 5 bases of the junction left unmatched. Germline CDR1 SGHAT, CDR2 FQDESV (reference sequence). Authors' analysis steps: Amplifying reference gene primers gave estimates of nucleated cell counts. The table came from immunoSEQ multiplex PCR; TCRdb's copy has only in-frame clones and leaves some out. That table furnishes V, J and clone size, whereas the DNA furnished D and trimming. The sample carries under 300,000 clones, around nine tenths recorded once. The rearrangement uses TRBV11-1 and TRBJ2-1, with 10 bases identical to TRBD2. The sample taken for sequencing was peripheral blood. The clonotype comes from a woman between 35 and 50 years old who had recovered from COVID-19. CDR3 region: CASSLLAGEFNEQFF. The CDR3 region has the DNA TGTGCCAGCAGCTTACTAGCGGGAGAGTTTAATGAGCAGTTCTTC. Full variable domain (missing parts from reference TRBV11-1 and TRBJ2-1): EAEVAQSPRYKITEKSQAVAFWCDPISGHATLYWYRQILGQGPELLVQFQDESVVDDSQLPKDRFSAERLKGVDSTLKIQPAELGDSAMYLCASSLLAGEFNEQFFGPGTRLTVL.